This T cell receptor beta chain was documented in a study of T cell clonality in common variable immunodeficiency (dated by TCRdb to between 2015 and 2016). Most CVID patients and most healthy controls were of Caucasian heritage. Heparinized peripheral whole blood samples of about 5 to 9 ml were collected from each donor. TCRbeta CDR3 repertoires were sequenced from genomic DNA of adults with common variable immune deficiency (CVID) and healthy adult controls. The control group was made up of approximately 22 healthy adult volunteers (approximately ten male and roughly twelve female) whose ages ranged from 23 to 66 years, with a mean age of approximately 32. Diluted blood was density-centrifuged over Hypaque 1077 or Ficoll-Paque to isolate peripheral blood mononuclear cells. Genomic DNA was obtained from unsorted mononuclear cells through either Qiagen column purification or a centrifugation-based method.

For sequencing input, CVID and control samples contributed equivalent amounts of genomic DNA. For every sample, a 60 bp segment covering the rearranged TCRbeta CDR3 region was amplified and then sequenced. The immunoSEQ assay, a bias-corrected multiplex PCR combined with high-throughput sequencing, was used to amplify TCRbeta. For the original study's pipeline: Every unique nucleotide sequence was considered a clone and was annotated with V, D and J genes, copy number and frequency. Sequences were labeled productive if in frame, and non-productive if out of frame or containing stop codons. Clonality was calculated from Shannon's entropy as previously described. The predicted amino acid sequences of productive clones were used to derive the mean CDR3 Kyte-Doolittle hydropathy. Hierarchical clustering of scaled V gene usage was performed with the R hclust function using Manhattan distance and complete linkage. Sharing of clones by CDR3 amino acid sequence was evaluated through resampling of 12 repertoires per group over 100 rounds. The repertoires were searched for approximately 73 published EBV-specific and a few hundred published CMV-specific TCRbeta sequences. A couple of CVID samples that yielded fewer than 10,000 sequences were excluded from the analysis, so around 38 CVID repertoires were retained. In its TCRdb copy, this immuneACCESS table keeps in-frame sequences only and misses some clones. Where compared with another copy, unresolved V genes explain less than half of these, and the others have no known cause. V and J calls and clone size are as listed in that table; D and trimming were resolved from the DNA. This sample is represented by approximately 34,000 clones, with no singletons among them. Under 3% of the sample goes to the ten largest clones.

Study-level results and caveats: Even though DNA input was the same, control samples had an average of around 82,000 unique sequences each, compared with roughly 30,000 in CVID samples. Increased TCRbeta clonality was found in CVID subjects compared with healthy controls (t-test p = 0.018), with the increase being most characteristic of about a third of subjects. According to the authors, finding the cause of the higher clonality in CVID would require sequencing the repertoires of T cell subpopulations. CVID subjects shared fewer TCRbeta clones with each other than healthy controls did (p < 0.0001). Differences among patients in the CVID cohort limited the correlations between repertoire features and clinical complications. CVID TCRbeta sequences were reported to have fewer deletions and N-nucleotide insertions and to lack highly modified clones with 13 or more V deletions.

This clone was observed many times. Its antigen is still unknown. The observed sequence ends 3 residues before the CDR3 terminus, with the missing tail filled in from the germline J gene. From its cysteine to its phenylalanine, the CDR3 spans 16 amino acids. The DNA shown is the part of the CDR3 that was read: 39 bases, in frame from base 1. V was cut back by 0 bases and J by 3 bases, leaving a gap of 9 bases between them. From a lookup of the germline V gene, CDR1 and CDR2 are SGHVS and FNYEAQ. This TCR derives from a person aged 18 to 69 in good health. The sequencing input was peripheral blood mononuclear cells. The rearrangement joined TRBV7-6 to TRBJ1-6; the D gene is possibly TRBD1, with 5 bases matching. The CDR3: CASSLALTVYNSPLHF. CDR3 bases read: TGTGCCAGCAGCTTAGCGCTGACAGTCTATAATTCACCC.